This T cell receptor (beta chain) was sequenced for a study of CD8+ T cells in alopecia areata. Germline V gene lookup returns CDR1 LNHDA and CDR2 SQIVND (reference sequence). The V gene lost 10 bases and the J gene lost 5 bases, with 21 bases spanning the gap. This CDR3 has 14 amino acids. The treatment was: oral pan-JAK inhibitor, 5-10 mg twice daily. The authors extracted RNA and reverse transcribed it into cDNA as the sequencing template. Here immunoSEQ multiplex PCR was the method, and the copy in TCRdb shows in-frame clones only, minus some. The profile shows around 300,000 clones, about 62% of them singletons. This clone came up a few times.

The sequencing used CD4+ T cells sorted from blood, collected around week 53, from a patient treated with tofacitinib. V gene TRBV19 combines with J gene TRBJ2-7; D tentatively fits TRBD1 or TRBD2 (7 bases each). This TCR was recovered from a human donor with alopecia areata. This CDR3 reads CATAGGAGEDEQYF. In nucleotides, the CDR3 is TGTGCCACCGCAGGGGGGGCAGGGGAGGACGAGCAGTACTTC.